This TCR beta chain was profiled in a study of beta chain features in type 1 diabetes. This clone was picked up a small number of times. Every isolated RNA sample was fully reverse transcribed, so sequencing captured expressed TCRB transcripts. Sequenced by immunoSEQ multiplex PCR; TCRdb stores in-frame clones only, minus some. In the table there are roughly 500,000 clones, approximately 10% of which are singletons. The J segment lost 4 bases and the V segment lost 4 bases, leaving 6 bases of the junction unmatched. CDR3 length: 14 amino acids. Germline CDR1 and CDR2: SGDLS and YYNGEE. The source material was naive CD4+ T cells from blood. This clonotype was sampled from a woman aged 18-30 years in good health. This chain uses TRBV9 with TRBJ2-3; 7 nucleotides match TRBD1. The CDR3 region has the DNA TGTGCCAGCAGCTCCCGACAGGGCCCAGATACGCAGTATTTT. This sequence encodes CASSSRQGPDTQYF. Combining the CDR3 with reference TRBV9 and TRBJ2-3 gives the whole variable domain DSGVTQTPKHLITATGQRVTLRCSPRSGDLSVYWYQQSLDQGLQFLIQYYNGEERAKGNILERFSAQQFPDLHSELNLSSLELGDSALYFCASSSRQGPDTQYFGPGTRLTVL.